This TCR beta chain appears in the sequencing data of a study of control samples from healthy donors and cancer patients. CDR1 is MNHEY and CDR2 is SVGAGI in the germline V gene. This CDR3 has 13 amino acids. The V end lost 6 bases, the J end lost 0 bases, and 9 bases lay between the germline ends. Profiling relied on immunoSEQ multiplex PCR, and the TCRdb table lists in-frame clones only, not all of them. The table includes over 150,000 clones, around 90% detected once. The genes are TRBV6-5 and TRBJ2-7; either TRBD1 or TRBD2 may fit D (5 bases each). The receptor was derived from a man aged 25 to 40 in good health. The sequencing sample was made of blood. DNA of the CDR3: TGTGCCAGCAGCAGGGACGGCTCCTACGAGCAGTACTTC. It specifies CASSRDGSYEQYF.